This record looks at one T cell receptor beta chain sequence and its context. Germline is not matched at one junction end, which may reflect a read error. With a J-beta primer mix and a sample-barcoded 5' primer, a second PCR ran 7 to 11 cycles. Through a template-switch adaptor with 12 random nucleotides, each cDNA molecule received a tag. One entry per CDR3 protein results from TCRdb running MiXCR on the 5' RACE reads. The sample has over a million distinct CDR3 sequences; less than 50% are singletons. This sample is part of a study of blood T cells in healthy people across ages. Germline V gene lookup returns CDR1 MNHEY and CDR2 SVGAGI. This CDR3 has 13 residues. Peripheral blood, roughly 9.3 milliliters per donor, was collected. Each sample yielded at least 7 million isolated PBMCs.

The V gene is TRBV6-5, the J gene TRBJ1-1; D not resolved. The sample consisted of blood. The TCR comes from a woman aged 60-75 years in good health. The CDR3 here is CARRSWHKFEAFF. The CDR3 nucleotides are TGTGCCCGCAGGTCCTGGCACAAGTTTGAAGCTTTCTTT.